This entry lists 21 T cell receptor beta chains sequenced from one sample in a study of T-cell memory formation after mild COVID-19. In TCRdb, the 5' RACE reads were re-called with MiXCR into one record per CDR3 protein. This table holds about 340,000 distinct CDR3 sequences, around 20% found once. The sequencing input was PBMCs or a T cell subset sorted from them (not recorded which). The origin of the receptors is a man between 18 and 35 years old who had mild COVID-19 (a few samples of this study predate the infection). Cell type and time point are not known.

The rearrangement uses TRBV28 and TRBJ1-2; D gene unclear. Deletions cut 6 bases from V and 9 bases from J, with 11 bases between. There are 11 residues in the CDR3. Germline V CDR1 and CDR2: MDHEN, SYDVKM. The CDR3: CASRTEGCYTF. As DNA, the CDR3 is TGTGCCAGCAGGACGGAGGGTTGCTACACCTTC.

The V and J genes are TRBV5-1 and TRBJ2-1; 7 bases are a match to TRBD1. The CDR3 extends over 14 amino acids. The germline gives CDR1 SGHRS, CDR2 YFSETQ. Trimming at V came to 0 bases and at J to 7 bases, leaving 4 bases not matched to a gene. CDR3 loop: CASSLVQGENEQFF. DNA of the CDR3: TGCGCCAGCAGCTTGGTTCAGGGGGAAAATGAGCAGTTCTTC.

J is TRBJ2-7 and V is TRBV23-1; D is unclear. TRBV23-1 is marked as an open reading frame, function uncertain. V lost 3 bases and J 2 bases, leaving 5 bases between the germline ends. The CDR3 consists of 12 residues. The CDR3 nucleotides read TGCGCCAGCAGTCACAGAGCCTACGAGCAGTACTTC. Protein sequence: CASSHRAYEQYF.

This sequence joins TRBV7-9 and TRBJ1-5, with TRBD1 matching over 8 bases. Per germline, CDR1 SEHNR and CDR2 FQNEAQ (reference sequence). After removal of 4 bases from V and 9 bases from J, the junction contained 11 bases not matched to a gene. The CDR3 extends over 15 amino acids. Here the CDR3 reads CASSSTDRDFGPQHF. CDR3 nucleotide sequence: TGTGCCAGCAGCTCTACGGACAGGGATTTCGGGCCCCAGCATTTT.

This clonotype was detected many times. J is TRBJ2-3 and V is TRBV10-3, with D perhaps assigned TRBD1 or TRBD2 (5 bases each). Trimming removed 5 bases from V and 2 bases from J, with 14 bases in between. The CDR3 extends over 15 amino acids. CDR1 ENHRY and CDR2 SYGVKD come from the germline V gene. DNA of the CDR3: TGTGCCATCAGTCATGGGGGTCTAATCACAGATACGCAGTATTTT. This encodes CAISHGGLITDTQYF.

This clonotype was picked up a small number of times. This sequence joins TRBV9 and TRBJ2-5; the D is unclear. CDR1 and CDR2 (germline): SGDLS, YYNGEE. Trimming took 0 bases from V and 0 from J, leaving 12 bases between them. The CDR3 length is 16 residues. CDR3 protein: CASSVDSWADQETQYF. CDR3 coding DNA: TGTGCCAGCAGCGTAGACTCTTGGGCAGACCAAGAGACCCAGTACTTC.

V and J are TRBV4-3 and TRBJ1-2, with D hard to call. This CDR3 is built from 16 residues. The germline CDR1 and CDR2 sequences are LGHNA and YSLEER. Trimming shortened V by 0 bases and J by 5 bases, and 16 bases separated the two germline ends. CDR3: CASSQDFPLNLYGYTF. CDR3 coding DNA: TGCGCCAGCAGCCAAGATTTTCCCCTAAACCTTTATGGCTACACCTTC.

This clonotype was picked up a small number of times. This chain connects TRBV20-1 to TRBJ2-7; TRBD1 agrees at 8 bases. Germline CDR1 and CDR2: DFQATT and SNEGSKA (reference sequence). The junction had 5 bases not matched to a gene; V was cut back by 6 bases and J by 1 base. The CDR3 totals 13 residues. In nucleotides, the CDR3 is TGCAGTGCCTGGACAGGGAAGTCCTACGAGCAGTACTTC. As protein: CSAWTGKSYEQYF.

The rearrangement links TRBV7-3 to TRBJ2-3, with 10 positions matching TRBD1. Per the germline V gene, CDR1 is SGHTA and CDR2 is FQGTGA. The CDR3 has 14 residues. Germline trimming cut 5 bases from V and 5 bases from J; bases unmatched to any gene: 4. CDR3 protein: CASSMTGGVDTQYF. For the CDR3, the DNA is TGTGCCAGCAGCATGACAGGGGGCGTAGATACGCAGTATTTT.

The table lists this clonotype with many counts. This sequence joins TRBV7-2 and TRBJ1-6; D possibly corresponds to TRBD1 (6 bases). There are 15 residues in the CDR3. Trimming took off 5 bases at V and 9 bases at J, with 17 bases between the two ends. Per the germline V gene, CDR1 is SGHTA and CDR2 is FQGNSA. CDR3 amino acids: CASSGRDILSSPLHF. CDR3 in DNA: TGTGCCAGCAGCGGCCGGGACATACTGAGTTCACCCCTCCACTTT.

A few counts support this clonotype. The chain couples TRBV12-3 or TRBV12-4 to TRBJ2-3; 14 positions agree with TRBD2. J gave up 6 bases and V 5 bases, and 4 bases lay outside the gene matches. This CDR3 spans 15 amino acids. CDR3 region: CASSRTSGGIDTQYF. CDR3 nucleotides: TGTGCCAGCAGTCGGACTAGCGGGGGGATCGATACGCAGTATTTT.

This clonotype was counted between two and nine times. The genes are TRBV6-2 or TRBV6-3 and TRBJ2-5; D unclear. With 4 bases removed from V and 7 bases from J, the gap between germline ends came to 7 bases. Germline V gene sequence: CDR1 MNHEY, CDR2 SVGEGT. The length of the CDR3 is 11 residues. The CDR3 coding sequence is TGTGCCAGCAGTTCAAGTGGGACCCAGTACTTC. It encodes CASSSSGTQYF.

This clonotype turned up a few times. The rearrangement links TRBV7-9 to TRBJ2-3; no firm D call. V lost 4 bases and J 0 bases, leaving 17 bases between the germline ends. The CDR3 spans 17 residues. CDR1 and CDR2 (germline): SEHNR, FQNEAQ (reference sequence). The CDR3 coding sequence is TGTGCCAGCAGCTACGAGAATATGGACGGAAGCACAGATACGCAGTATTTT. It codes for CASSYENMDGSTDTQYF.

The rearrangement links TRBV7-2 to TRBJ1-5; D is uncertain. This CDR3 is built from 15 residues. V was pared by 1 base and J by 1 base, with 8 bases between. Germline V gene lookup returns CDR1 SGHTA and CDR2 FQGNSA. The DNA for the CDR3 is TGTGCCAGCAGCTTAGACGGGTTGAGCAATCAGCCCCAGCATTTT. This encodes CASSLDGLSNQPQHF.

This clonotype was counted a few times. The germline gene is not matched at one end of the junction; a read error may be the cause. This rearrangement joins TRBV5-1 to TRBJ2-1; the match to TRBD2 covers 9 bases. The CDR3 totals 15 residues. Germline V gene data show CDR1 as SGHRS and CDR2 as YFSETQ. CDR3 residues: CASSLLQRGVNEQFF. CDR3 DNA sequence: TGCGCAAGCAGCTTGCTTCAGCGGGGGGTGAATGAGCAGTTCTTC.

In this sample, this clonotype turned up a few times. The chain recombines TRBV6-2 or TRBV6-3 with TRBJ2-7; the D is unclear. CDR1 and CDR2 from the germline V gene are MNHEY and SVGEGT. The CDR3 totals 13 residues. Between the trimmed V and J ends, which lost 7 bases and 2 bases, there was a span of 12 bases. CDR3 in DNA: TGTGCCAGCACGGAGACGCCGACCTACGAGCAGTACGTC. Its protein is CASTETPTYEQYV.

This clonotype has a handful of counts. The chain carries TRBV7-6 and TRBJ2-1; 8 bases fit TRBD1. The CDR3 loop spans 15 amino acids. Germline trimming cut 0 bases from V and 4 bases from J; bases unmatched to any gene: 2. Germline assignment: CDR1 SGHVS and CDR2 FNYEAQ. CDR3 loop: CASSLAGQAYNEQFF. The CDR3 DNA is TGTGCCAGCAGCTTAGCGGGACAGGCGTACAATGAGCAGTTCTTC.

The V call is TRBV9, the J call TRBJ2-1; D perhaps matches TRBD1 (5 bases). The germline V gene encodes CDR1 SGDLS and CDR2 YYNGEE. The CDR3 is made up of 14 amino acids. The V and J ends lost 0 bases and 6 bases respectively, with 10 bases between them. CDR3 residues: CASSVVSGRNEQFF. CDR3 DNA: TGTGCCAGCAGCGTAGTTTCAGGGCGCAATGAGCAGTTCTTC.

This chain links TRBV12-3 or TRBV12-4 with TRBJ2-5; 9 bases are a match to TRBD1. The V gene end was trimmed by 3 bases and the J gene end by 5 bases; junction bases not matched to a gene: 16. CDR3 size: 18 residues. CDR3: CASSLFSGTDRGMETQYF. In DNA, the CDR3 is TGTGCCAGCAGTTTGTTCTCGGGGACGGACAGGGGTATGGAGACCCAGTACTTC.

The V call is TRBV7-9, the J call TRBJ2-3; D possibly corresponds to TRBD1 (5 bases). V lost 5 bases to trimming and J lost 6 bases, with 18 bases between them. This CDR3 spans 15 amino acids. Germline CDR1 reads SEHNR; CDR2 reads FQNEAQ (reference sequence). The chain's CDR3 is CASSHVTGRGDTQYF. In DNA, the CDR3 is TGTGCCAGCAGCCATGTAACAGGTCGTGGGGATACGCAGTATTTT.

In this sample, this clonotype turned up a few times. The DNA of the CDR3 is TGTGCCAGCAGCTTACGGGGTAACCCTATGTATGGCTACACCTTC. This codes for CASSLRGNPMYGYTF. The V call is TRBV7-2, the J call TRBJ1-2; the D is unclear. The CDR3 is 15 amino acids. Germline assignment: CDR1 SGHTA and CDR2 FQGNSA. V dropped 2 bases and J dropped 5 bases, with 15 bases sitting between them.